The 29 T cell receptor beta chains in this list originate from one sample, sequenced in a study of blood T cell repertoires in COVID-19. Libraries were prepared by immunoSEQ multiplex PCR; TCRdb keeps only in-frame clonotypes and omits some of them. The data contain some 340,000 clones, over 80% of them singletons. Sequencing was performed on PBMCs or T cells enriched from blood (not recorded which). These receptors all stem from a woman aged 45-59 years who had recovered from COVID-19.

The CDR3 DNA sequence: TGCGCCAGCAGCGGACAGAAGAATTCACCCCTCCACTTT. It is translated as CASSGQKNSPLHF. V is TRBV4-1 and J is TRBJ1-6; weak D call: TRBD1 (6 bases). The germline CDR1 and CDR2 sequences are MGHRA and YSYEKL. The V end was cut by 5 bases, the J end by 7 bases, with 9 bases between. The CDR3 loop spans 13 amino acids.

This clone occurred a few times. The genes are TRBV6-5 and TRBJ2-7; 8 bases match TRBD1. CDR1 and CDR2 from the germline V gene are MNHEY and SVGAGI. This CDR3 region has 14 residues. V shed 6 bases and J 3 bases; nucleotides not matched to a gene: 7. The CDR3 bases are TGTGCCAGCAGCAGGGACAGGAGAGGCTACGAGCAGTACTTC. Residues: CASSRDRRGYEQYF.

This clone was picked up one time. The rearrangement uses TRBV29-1 and TRBJ1-1; D is undetermined. Deletions cut 0 bases from V and 5 bases from J, with 10 bases between. The CDR3 is 13 residues long. Germline assignment: CDR1 SQVTM and CDR2 ANQGSEA. In nucleotides, the CDR3 is TGCAGCGTTGAAGATCCGGCGGGAACTGAAGCTTTCTTT. It yields the protein CSVEDPAGTEAFF.

V is TRBV5-6 and J is TRBJ1-1, with D possibly being TRBD1 (6 bases). Trimming stripped 4 bases from V and 2 bases from J, with 9 bases between. Germline CDR1 reads SGHDT; CDR2 reads YYEEEE. CDR3 length: 13 amino acids. In DNA form, the CDR3 reads TGTGCCAGCAGCCTCGGGACAAACACTGAAGCTTTCTTT. It is translated as CASSLGTNTEAFF.

The chain uses TRBV11-3 and TRBJ2-1, with TRBD1 identical over 7 bases. This CDR3 has 16 amino acids. Trimming at V came to 5 bases and at J to 5 bases, leaving 12 bases not matched to a gene. Germline CDR1 SGHNT, CDR2 YENEEA. In DNA form, the CDR3 reads TGTGCCAGCAGCGGAAGAAGGAAGGGGGCGGACAATGAGCAGTTCTTC. This gives the protein CASSGRRKGADNEQFF.

The chain combines TRBV24-1 with TRBJ1-2, with D possibly matching TRBD1 (6 bases). Deletions cut 3 bases from V and 5 bases from J, with 9 bases between. CDR1 is KGHDR and CDR2 is SFDVKD in the germline V gene. This CDR3 has 13 residues. The CDR3 DNA follows: TGTGCCACCAGTGATGCCCAGGGGTATGGCTACACCTTC. Encoded protein: CATSDAQGYGYTF.

J is TRBJ1-6 and V is TRBV7-2, with D uncertain. CDR1 and CDR2 from the germline V gene are SGHTA and FQGNSA. V lost 8 bases and J 7 bases, leaving 18 bases between the germline ends. The CDR3 has 15 amino acids. CDR3 loop: CASGTSGSVNSPLHF. The CDR3, as DNA: TGTGCCAGCGGTACTAGTGGGAGTGTCAATTCACCCCTCCACTTT.

The chain combines TRBV19 with TRBJ1-1; tentatively, D is TRBD1 (5 bases). The length of the CDR3 is 15 residues. In germline, CDR1 is LNHDA, CDR2 SQIVND (reference sequence). The V gene lost 5 bases and the J gene lost 0 bases, with 13 bases spanning the gap. CDR3 sequence reads: CASSGGITLNTEAFF. The DNA for the CDR3 is TGTGCCAGTAGTGGGGGGATTACTTTGAACACTGAAGCTTTCTTT.

The rearrangement joins TRBV7-3 to TRBJ2-1, with TRBD2 identical over 16 bases. The ends lost 6 bases at V and 2 bases at J; junction bases unmatched: 7. The CDR3 has 18 amino acids. CDR1 is SGHTA and CDR2 is FQGTGA in the germline V gene. The CDR3 sequence is CASSKGTSGRAPYNEQFF. As DNA, the CDR3 is TGTGCCAGCAGTAAGGGGACTAGCGGGAGGGCTCCCTACAATGAGCAGTTCTTC. Full variable domain (rest looked up from reference TRBV7-3 and TRBJ2-1): GAGVSQTPSNKVTEKGKYVELRCDPISGHTALYWYRQSLGQGPEFLIYFQGTGAADDSGLPNDRFFAVRPEGSVSTLKIQRTERGDSAVYLCASSKGTSGRAPYNEQFFGPGTRLTVL.

J is TRBJ1-1 and V is TRBV4-3, with D perhaps matching TRBD1 (5 bases). This CDR3 is 17 amino acids long. Per germline, CDR1 LGHNA and CDR2 YSLEER. V was pared by 5 bases and J by 2 bases, with 21 bases between. The CDR3 loop reads CASSNHQRGGGNTEAFF. Written as DNA, the CDR3 is TGCGCCAGCAGCAATCATCAAAGGGGCGGGGGAAACACTGAAGCTTTCTTT.

The chain is built from TRBV10-3 and TRBJ1-2; D remains ambiguous. Trimming left V 0 bases short and J 4 bases short, with 9 bases between. The CDR3 totals 14 residues. Germline CDR1 and CDR2: ENHRY and SYGVKD. The CDR3 region is CAISESREPYGYTF. CDR3 DNA sequence: TGTGCCATCAGTGAGTCACGCGAACCCTATGGCTACACCTTC.

A word on this clone: Within the sample, other DNA sequences also encode this same CDR3. The rearrangement uses TRBV29-1 and TRBJ2-2, with TRBD1 matching 10 bases. Germline CDR1 and CDR2: SQVTM and ANQGSEA. V lost 6 bases, J lost 3 bases, and 1 base stayed unmatched. This CDR3 comprises 13 residues. In nucleotides, the CDR3 is TGCAGCGTGGACAGGGGGTACACCGGGGAGCTGTTTTTT. Amino acid sequence: CSVDRGYTGELFF.

This clone was observed a few times. The DNA for the CDR3 is TGTGCCAGCAGCTACCGCCCGACAGGAATGAACACTGAAGCTTTCTTT. Translated, it gives CASSYRPTGMNTEAFF. The chain joins TRBV7-9 to TRBJ1-1; possible D gene TRBD1, 6 bases. The germline CDR1 and CDR2 sequences are SEHNR and FQNEAQ (reference sequence). The germline V and J ends were trimmed by 4 bases and 0 bases, with 15 bases remaining between them. The CDR3 contains 16 residues.

This clone was detected only a few times. The V call is TRBV28, the J call TRBJ1-3; 7 bases align to TRBD1. Germline loops: CDR1 MDHEN, CDR2 SYDVKM. The CDR3 sequence is 15 residues long. J was trimmed by 8 bases and V by 8 bases; bases with no gene match: 15. The CDR3 nucleotides are TGTGCCAGCTCAAACCGAATTACAGGGGCGGACACCATATATTTT. Protein sequence: CASSNRITGADTIYF.

V is TRBV2 and J is TRBJ1-3; 8 bases map to TRBD1. V shed 7 bases, J shed 0 bases, and the junction held 5 bases outside the gene matches. The CDR3 is made up of 15 amino acids. The germline V gene encodes CDR1 SNHLY and CDR2 FYNNEI. DNA of the CDR3: TGTGCCAGCAAAACCGGACAGGGCTCTGGAAACACCATATATTTT. Translation gives CASKTGQGSGNTIYF.

The rearrangement uses TRBV6-2 or TRBV6-3 and TRBJ2-5; the D gene is possibly TRBD2 (6 bases). The germline V and J ends were trimmed by 2 bases and 1 base, with 11 bases remaining between them. The CDR3 spans 15 residues. The germline gives CDR1 MNHEY, CDR2 SVGEGT. CDR3 protein: CASSYNWGLQETQYF. For the CDR3, the DNA is TGTGCCAGCAGTTACAATTGGGGACTCCAAGAGACCCAGTACTTC.

The rearrangement uses TRBV27 and TRBJ1-2, with D possibly TRBD1 on 6 matching bases. Germline V gene sequence: CDR1 MNHEY, CDR2 SMNVEV (reference sequence). The CDR3 runs to 16 residues. V shed 3 bases and J shed 6 bases, with 20 bases lying between them. The CDR3 spells CASSLYAPGHQNGYTF. CDR3 nucleotide sequence: TGTGCCAGCAGTTTGTACGCCCCGGGACACCAAAATGGCTACACCTTC.

This clone was counted only a few times. The chain employs TRBV3-1 (or the pseudogene TRBV3-2) and TRBJ2-2, with TRBD1 matching 8 bases. Germline V CDR1 and CDR2: LGHDT, YNNKEL (reference sequence). The CDR3 length is 16 residues. V gave up 4 bases and J gave up 6 bases; unmatched junction bases: 10. This chain's CDR3 is CASSPHDRGVAGELFF. The CDR3 DNA follows: TGTGCCAGCAGCCCGCATGACAGGGGAGTAGCCGGGGAGCTGTTTTTT.

This rearrangement joins TRBV9 to TRBJ1-6; 8 bases match TRBD1. The ends lost 3 bases at V and 10 bases at J; junction bases unmatched: 9. The CDR3 extends over 15 amino acids. Germline values: CDR1 SGDLS, CDR2 YYNGEE. CDR3 in amino acids: CASSGEPQGGSPLHF. Here the CDR3 DNA reads TGTGCCAGCAGCGGTGAGCCACAGGGGGGGTCACCCCTCCACTTT.

The chain couples TRBV7-2 to TRBJ1-1; no definite D call. Germline-derived CDR1 and CDR2 are SGHTA and FQGNSA. The V gene lost 2 bases and the J gene lost 3 bases, with 7 bases spanning the gap. CDR3 length: 13 residues. The DNA for the CDR3 is TGTGCCAGCAGCTTACGGCGGGACACTGAAGCTTTCTTT. This encodes CASSLRRDTEAFF.

The rearrangement joins TRBV19 to TRBJ1-1; D gene uncertain. V dropped 3 bases and J dropped 7 bases, with 9 bases sitting between them. Germline CDR1 reads LNHDA; CDR2 reads SQIVND (reference sequence). The CDR3 loop spans 12 amino acids. CDR3 sequence reads: CASSIDTIEAFF. The CDR3 DNA is TGTGCCAGTAGTATTGACACAATTGAAGCTTTCTTT.

The chain is built from TRBV6-5 and TRBJ2-1; TRBD2 agrees at 11 bases. This CDR3 is built from 16 residues. J was trimmed by 8 bases and V by 4 bases; bases with no gene match: 10. Germline CDR1 and CDR2: MNHEY and SVGAGI. The CDR3 protein is CASSSLAGGPNDEQFF. The CDR3 DNA follows: TGTGCCAGCAGTTCCTTAGCGGGAGGGCCGAATGATGAGCAGTTCTTC.

The chain recombines TRBV30 with TRBJ1-5, with D possibly TRBD1 on 5 matching bases. The CDR3 sequence is 13 residues long. Germline V gene data show CDR1 as GTSNPN and CDR2 as SVGIG (reference sequence). V lost 2 bases and J 5 bases, leaving 10 bases between the germline ends. The CDR3 coding sequence is TGTGCCTGGAGTCCGGGGGGATATCAGCCCCAGCATTTT. This encodes CAWSPGGYQPQHF. Combining the CDR3 with reference TRBV30 and TRBJ1-5 gives the whole variable domain SQTIHQWPATLVQPVGSPLSLECTVEGTSNPNLYWYRQAAGRGLQLLFYSVGIGQISSEVPQNLSASRPQDRQFILSSKKLLLSDSGFYLCAWSPGGYQPQHFGDGTRLSIL.

This clone was seen a few times. V and J are TRBV6-5 and TRBJ1-2; 8 bases are a match to TRBD1. The CDR3 totals 13 residues. The germline V gene encodes CDR1 MNHEY and CDR2 SVGAGI. The V gene end was trimmed by 8 bases and the J gene end by 8 bases; junction bases not matched to a gene: 10. For the CDR3, the DNA is TGTGCCAGCGATACCCGAACAGGGGGAGGCTACACCTTC. Its translation: CASDTRTGGGYTF.

V gene TRBV11-2 combines with J gene TRBJ2-7, with 7 bases fitting TRBD2. The CDR3 covers 15 residues. Germline CDR1 and CDR2: SGHAT and FQNNGV. The trim removed 5 bases at V and 5 bases at J, leaving 12 bases unmatched. The CDR3 sequence: CASSREAGGFHEQYF. The CDR3 DNA sequence: TGTGCCAGCAGCCGAGAGGCCGGGGGGTTCCACGAGCAGTACTTC.

This clone was picked up a small number of times. CDR3 in amino acids: CASSVGDLGGTDTQYF. The CDR3 region has the DNA TGTGCCAGCAGCGTAGGTGATTTAGGGGGCACAGATACGCAGTATTTT. The genes are TRBV9 and TRBJ2-3; D may be TRBD1 (5 bases). The CDR3 spans 16 residues. V lost 0 bases, J lost 1 base, and 12 bases lay in between. Germline values: CDR1 SGDLS, CDR2 YYNGEE.

The chain couples TRBV4-2 to TRBJ1-2, with D hard to call. V lost 3 bases to trimming and J lost 8 bases, with 16 bases between them. Per the germline V gene, CDR1 is LGHNA and CDR2 is YNFKEQ. CDR3 length: 14 residues. The CDR3 reads CASSHTAGMEGYTF. CDR3 nucleotides: TGTGCCAGCAGCCATACCGCCGGTATGGAGGGCTACACCTTC.

The chain links TRBV19 to TRBJ2-2; 8 bases are shared with TRBD2. Looked up from germline, CDR1 is LNHDA and CDR2 is SQIVND (reference sequence). The CDR3 contains 19 residues. The V gene end was trimmed by 3 bases and the J gene end by 2 bases; junction bases not matched to a gene: 14. CDR3 sequence (DNA): TGTGCCAGTAGTATCCCGTTAAGCGGGGGCCGCTTAAACACCGGGGAGCTGTTTTTT. As protein: CASSIPLSGGRLNTGELFF. Variable domain in full (rest from reference TRBV19 and TRBJ2-2): DGGITQSPKYLFRKEGQNVTLSCEQNLNHDAMYWYRQDPGQGLRLIYYSQIVNDFQKGDIAEGYSVSREKKESFPLTVTSAQKNPTAFYLCASSIPLSGGRLNTGELFFGEGSRLTVL.

The genes are TRBV19 and TRBJ1-4, with D perhaps TRBD1 (6 bases). V was clipped by 7 bases and J by 11 bases, with 23 bases between them. The CDR3 sequence is 15 residues long. CDR1 is LNHDA and CDR2 is SQIVND in the germline V gene (reference sequence). DNA of the CDR3: TGTGCCAGTACCGGGAAACAGGGTAGAAGCTTCAAACTGTTTTTT. This codes for CASTGKQGRSFKLFF.